This T cell receptor (beta chain) was identified during a study of blood T cell repertoires in COVID-19. Study context: Samples came from the United States, Italy and Spain, spanning acute and convalescent COVID-19. PBMCs, B-cell-depleted T cells, or T cells were the source of the cDNA or gDNA that made up the material.

From germline, CDR1 is KGHSH and CDR2 LQKENI. The CDR3 length is 13 residues. Between the trimmed V and J ends, which lost 5 bases and 4 bases, there was a span of 11 bases. Original processing notes: Counts of nucleated cells, estimated from reference gene primer amplification, were obtained. Method: immunoSEQ multiplex PCR; TCRdb's copy keeps in-frame clones and lacks some. V, J and clone size are taken as reported in that table, and D and trimming were inferred from the DNA itself. Of some 180,000 clones listed, about 83% were seen once; the top ten hold around 20%. The source is a woman in her seventies who had recovered from COVID-19. J is TRBJ1-1 and V is TRBV18; D ambiguous. Sequenced material: peripheral blood. CDR3 DNA sequence: TGTGCCAGCTCAGGTCTAGTTGGCACTGAAGCTTTCTTT. Translated: CASSGLVGTEAFF.